The 14 T cell receptor beta chains below were found in one sample sequenced in a study of blood T cell repertoires in COVID-19. Clones were read by immunoSEQ multiplex PCR, and TCRdb kept only the in-frame ones, dropping some. The data contain some 94,000 clones, 65% to 85% of them seen just once; the ten biggest clones take up 2%. Sample: peripheral blood. The source of these receptors is a man between 65 and 85 years old with active or convalescent COVID-19.

This clone appeared a few times. The gene calls are TRBV5-6 and TRBJ2-4; D is ambiguous. V lost 4 bases, J lost 0 bases, and 11 bases lay in between. This CDR3 comprises 15 residues. Germline CDR1 SGHDT, CDR2 YYEEEE. Here the CDR3 DNA reads TGTGCCAGCAGCGCCGGTAGATTAGCCAAAAACATTCAGTACTTC. Translation: CASSAGRLAKNIQYF.

This chain joins TRBV5-1 and TRBJ2-2, with 8 nucleotides matching TRBD1. The CDR3 is 16 residues long. Per the germline V gene, CDR1 is SGHRS and CDR2 is YFSETQ. V was clipped by 2 bases and J by 2 bases; unmatched bases: 5. The CDR3 nucleotides read TGCGCCAGCAGCTTTTTACAGGGGGTCAACACCGGGGAGCTGTTTTTT. Its translation: CASSFLQGVNTGELFF.

This chain connects TRBV30 to TRBJ1-1; no firm D call. CDR3 size: 13 residues. CDR1 and CDR2 from the germline V gene are GTSNPN and SVGIG (reference sequence). V lost 2 bases, J lost 4 bases, and 11 bases lay in between. CDR3 bases: TGTGCCTGGAGTTTGGAGGGTGCCACTGAAGCTTTCTTT. This translates into CAWSLEGATEAFF.

J is TRBJ1-5 and V is TRBV2; maybe TRBD1 (5 bases). CDR1 SNHLY and CDR2 FYNNEI come from the germline V gene. With 5 bases removed from V and 2 bases from J, the gap between germline ends came to 13 bases. CDR3 length equals 15 residues. The CDR3 spells CASSFQGGGNQPQHF. DNA for the CDR3: TGTGCCAGCAGTTTCCAGGGCGGAGGCAATCAGCCCCAGCATTTT. Drawing the rest from reference TRBV2 and TRBJ1-5, the complete variable domain is EPEVTQTPSHQVTQMGQEVILRCVPISNHLYFYWYRQILGQKVEFLVSFYNNEISEKSEIFDDQFSVERPDGSNFTLKIRSTKLEDSAMYFCASSFQGGGNQPQHFGDGTRLSIL.

This clone appeared once. The chain joins TRBV27 to TRBJ1-1; tentatively, D is TRBD1 (6 bases). The V gene lost 10 bases and the J gene lost 2 bases, with 26 bases spanning the gap. Germline V CDR1 and CDR2: MNHEY, SMNVEV (reference sequence). The CDR3 has 17 amino acids. CDR3 coding DNA: TGTGCCACCTCAAGACTTTACACAGGGACCGAAAACACTGAAGCTTTCTTT. Its translation: CATSRLYTGTENTEAFF.

The chain combines TRBV7-2 with TRBJ2-3; 7 nucleotides agree with TRBD1. Germline V gene sequence: CDR1 SGHTA, CDR2 FQGNSA. V was clipped by 5 bases and J by 4 bases; unmatched bases: 6. This CDR3 is 14 amino acids long. The CDR3 DNA sequence: TGTGCCAGCAGCCAGGGACAGAACCCAGATACGCAGTATTTT. Encoded protein: CASSQGQNPDTQYF. The full variable domain, in which reference TRBV7-2 and TRBJ2-3 provide the parts outside the CDR3, is GAGVSQSPSNKVTEKGKDVELRCDPISGHTALYWYRQSLGQGLEFLIYFQGNSAPDKSGLPSDRFSAERTGGSVSTLTIQRTQQEDSAVYLCASSQGQNPDTQYFGPGTRLTVL.

By share, this clone ranks as medium-sized (0.01 to 0.1%). The sample contains more than one DNA sequence encoding this CDR3. The rearrangement joins TRBV19 to TRBJ2-2; D is possibly TRBD1 (8 bases). V was trimmed by 3 bases and J by 8 bases, leaving 16 bases between them. The CDR3 is made up of 15 amino acids. Per the germline V gene, CDR1 is LNHDA and CDR2 is SQIVND (reference sequence). Here the CDR3 DNA reads TGTGCCAGTAGTATTAAAGACAGGGGACTAGGGGAGCTGTTTTTT. Its protein is CASSIKDRGLGELFF.

This rearrangement joins TRBV19 to TRBJ1-6; maybe TRBD1 (5 bases). The length of the CDR3 is 16 residues. CDR1 and CDR2 from the germline V gene are LNHDA and SQIVND (reference sequence). With 3 bases removed from V and 2 bases from J, the gap between germline ends came to 11 bases. This chain's CDR3 is CASSIGGSAYNSPLHF. In DNA, the CDR3 is TGTGCCAGTAGTATCGGGGGATCGGCCTATAATTCACCCCTCCACTTT.

The chain has TRBV6-5 and TRBJ1-4; 10 bases fit TRBD1. The ends lost 6 bases at V and 6 bases at J; junction bases unmatched: 7. The CDR3 spans 15 residues. Germline V gene lookup returns CDR1 MNHEY and CDR2 SVGAGI. Here the CDR3 DNA reads TGTGCCAGCAGACCGACAGGGGGCGCTTATGAAAAACTGTTTTTT. It yields the protein CASRPTGGAYEKLFF.

The J gene is TRBJ1-2, the V gene TRBV6-5; 7 positions agree with TRBD1. The CDR3 consists of 14 residues. Per germline, CDR1 MNHEY and CDR2 SVGAGI. The trim removed 6 bases at V and 3 bases at J, leaving 7 bases unmatched. Here the CDR3 reads CASSQHTGDYGYTF. CDR3 nucleotide sequence: TGTGCCAGCAGCCAACACACAGGGGACTATGGCTACACCTTC.

The genes are TRBV5-4 and TRBJ1-3, with D unresolved. Deletions cut 0 bases from V and 2 bases from J, with 9 bases between. Germline CDR1 reads SGHNT; CDR2 reads YYREEE (reference sequence). The CDR3 loop spans 15 amino acids. The CDR3 region has the DNA TGTGCCAGCAGCTTGGACAGAAGTCCTGGAAACACCATATATTTT. It codes for CASSLDRSPGNTIYF.

The CDR3 DNA sequence: TGTGCCAGCCCAACTAGCGGGGGGTTGATAACGCAGTATTTT. Its translation is CASPTSGGLITQYF. The rearrangement uses TRBV9 and TRBJ2-3; TRBD2 aligns across 12 bases. The CDR3 is 14 residues long. J gave up 9 bases and V 7 bases, and 9 bases lay outside the gene matches. CDR1 is SGDLS, CDR2 YYNGEE, per germline.

The CDR3 reads CASSLPDRAIRGGGYTF. The DNA for the CDR3 is TGTGCCAGTAGCCTCCCGGACAGGGCCATTCGGGGAGGTGGCTACACCTTC. J is TRBJ1-2 and V is TRBV19, with 8 positions matching TRBD1. V lost 6 bases and J lost 7; bases outside the gene matches: 19. Germline-derived CDR1 and CDR2 are LNHDA and SQIVND (reference sequence). The length of the CDR3 is 17 residues.

The chain recombines TRBV14 with TRBJ1-2; 7 nucleotides align to TRBD1. CDR1 is SGHDN and CDR2 is FVKESK in the germline V gene. CDR3 size: 15 residues. V gave up 3 bases and J gave up 1 base; unmatched junction bases: 5. The CDR3 nucleotides are TGTGCCAGCAGCCAGGCGGGACAGCTTAACTATGGCTACACCTTC. It encodes CASSQAGQLNYGYTF.